The rows below give T cell receptor beta chains drawn from one sample of a study of T-cell memory formation after mild COVID-19. A single record per CDR3 protein comes from TCRdb applying MiXCR to the 5' RACE reads. The sample shows roughly 350,000 distinct CDR3 sequences, under 25% of them seen only once. The sequencing sample was made of PBMCs or a T cell subset sorted from them (not recorded which). Every receptor here comes from an adult woman who had mild COVID-19 (a few samples of this study predate the infection). Cell type and time point are not known. Both conserved end residues are part of each CDR3. D genes are given only for firm matches. Expanded clones get a size class; other rows say once, few or many, or leave the size out.

j_call: TRBJ1-1
d_call: TRBD1
v_call: TRBV3-1
clone_size: NA
cdr3_aa: CASSRGQESSEAFF
cdr3_nt: TGTGCCAGCAGCCGGGGACAGGAATCGTCTGAAGCTTTCTTT

j_call: TRBJ2-7
d_call: TRBD1
v_call: TRBV20-1
clone_size: NA
cdr3_aa: CSAQRGETGAQYF
cdr3_nt: TGCAGTGCGCAACGAGGCGAGACAGGGGCCCAGTACTTC

j_call: TRBJ1-1
d_call: TRBD1
v_call: TRBV6-5
clone_size: few
cdr3_aa: CASSYSGQGGTEAFF
cdr3_nt: TGTGCCAGCAGTTACTCCGGACAGGGTGGCACTGAAGCTTTCTTT

j_call: TRBJ1-4
d_call: NA
v_call: TRBV19
clone_size: few
cdr3_aa: CASSPAGWGNEKLFF
cdr3_nt: TGTGCCAGTAGTCCTGCTGGGTGGGGTAATGAAAAACTGTTTTTT

j_call: TRBJ1-2
d_call: TRBD1
v_call: TRBV29-1
clone_size: few
cdr3_aa: CSVEGRDRIIRGYTF
cdr3_nt: TGCAGCGTTGAAGGTCGGGACAGGATAATTCGGGGCTACACCTTC

j_call: TRBJ2-2
d_call: NA
v_call: TRBV4-2
clone_size: NA
cdr3_aa: CASSPRSGNTGELFF
cdr3_nt: TGTGCCAGCAGTCCTAGGAGCGGAAACACCGGGGAGCTGTTTTTT

j_call: TRBJ1-2
d_call: NA
v_call: TRBV20-1
clone_size: NA
cdr3_aa: CSASNEEGPNYGYTF
cdr3_nt: TGCAGTGCCAGTAACGAGGAGGGACCTAACTATGGCTACACCTTC

j_call: TRBJ1-1
d_call: NA
v_call: TRBV6-2/TRBV6-3
clone_size: NA
cdr3_aa: CASKLNRDMLISFF
cdr3_nt: TGTGCCAGCAAACTGAATCGGGACATGCTTATTTCTTTCTTT

j_call: TRBJ1-1
d_call: TRBD1
v_call: TRBV7-9
clone_size: few
cdr3_aa: CASSSIGQGMNTEAFF
cdr3_nt: TGTGCCAGCAGCTCGATAGGACAGGGGATGAACACTGAAGCTTTCTTT

j_call: TRBJ2-1
d_call: NA
v_call: TRBV12-3/TRBV12-4
clone_size: many
cdr3_aa: CASSPRTVSSYNEQFF
cdr3_nt: TGTGCCAGCAGTCCCCGGACAGTATCCTCCTACAATGAGCAGTTCTTC

j_call: TRBJ2-2
d_call: TRBD2
v_call: TRBV4-3
clone_size: NA
cdr3_aa: CASSPTSANTGELFF
cdr3_nt: TGCGCCAGCAGCCCCACTAGCGCGAACACCGGGGAGCTGTTTTTT

j_call: TRBJ2-3
d_call: TRBD1
v_call: TRBV29-1
clone_size: few
cdr3_aa: CSVVRTGVDTQYF
cdr3_nt: TGCAGCGTTGTGAGGACAGGGGTTGATACGCAGTATTTT

j_call: TRBJ1-1
d_call: NA
v_call: TRBV18
clone_size: NA
cdr3_aa: CASSRRSQASTEAFF
cdr3_nt: TGTGCCAGCTCACGACGGTCACAGGCATCTACTGAAGCTTTCTTT

j_call: TRBJ1-2
d_call: NA
v_call: TRBV25-1
clone_size: few
cdr3_aa: CASSGPSDGYTF
cdr3_nt: TGTGCCAGCAGTGGGCCCAGTGATGGCTACACCTTC

j_call: TRBJ2-2
d_call: NA
v_call: TRBV12-3/TRBV12-4
clone_size: NA
cdr3_aa: CASSFRASGTGELFF
cdr3_nt: TGTGCCAGCAGTTTCAGGGCGAGTGGGACCGGGGAGCTGTTTTTT

j_call: TRBJ1-6
d_call: NA
v_call: TRBV6-2/TRBV6-3
clone_size: few
cdr3_aa: CASRPGVNSPLHF
cdr3_nt: TGTGCCAGCAGACCGGGAGTAAATTCACCCCTCCACTTT

j_call: TRBJ1-5
d_call: NA
v_call: TRBV5-1
clone_size: NA
cdr3_aa: CASSPMGHSNQPQHF
cdr3_nt: TGCGCCAGCAGCCCCATGGGACATAGCAATCAGCCCCAGCATTTT

j_call: TRBJ2-1
d_call: NA
v_call: TRBV12-3/TRBV12-4
clone_size: NA
cdr3_aa: CASSNEVGGGDEQFF
cdr3_nt: TGTGCCAGCTCGAATGAGGTGGGGGGGGGCGATGAGCAGTTCTTC

j_call: TRBJ2-1
d_call: NA
v_call: TRBV6-5
clone_size: NA
cdr3_aa: CASSAPSGWSSYNEQFF
cdr3_nt: TGTGCCAGCAGTGCCCCGTCGGGGTGGAGCTCCTACAATGAGCAGTTCTTC

j_call: TRBJ1-1
d_call: NA
v_call: TRBV12-5
clone_size: NA
cdr3_aa: CASGLGENTEAFF
cdr3_nt: TGTGCTAGTGGTTTAGGAGAGAACACTGAAGCTTTCTTT

j_call: TRBJ2-2
d_call: NA
v_call: TRBV20-1
clone_size: NA
cdr3_aa: CSARTPGAGTGELFF
cdr3_nt: TGCAGTGCTAGGACCCCGGGGGCAGGTACCGGGGAGCTGTTTTTT

j_call: TRBJ2-5
d_call: NA
v_call: TRBV5-1
clone_size: few
cdr3_aa: CASSSRHQGGQETQYF
cdr3_nt: TGCGCCAGCAGCTCACGACACCAAGGAGGACAAGAGACCCAGTACTTC

j_call: TRBJ2-1
d_call: TRBD2
v_call: TRBV5-1
clone_size: few
cdr3_aa: CASSLNGGTGAYNEQFF
cdr3_nt: TGCGCCAGCAGCTTGAACGGGGGGACTGGAGCCTACAATGAGCAGTTCTTC

j_call: TRBJ2-3
d_call: NA
v_call: TRBV29-1
clone_size: few
cdr3_aa: CSVPPDRTSTDTQYF
cdr3_nt: TGCAGCGTTCCGCCGGACAGAACTAGCACAGATACGCAGTATTTT

j_call: TRBJ2-6
d_call: NA
v_call: TRBV20-1
clone_size: NA
cdr3_aa: CSAETRSGANVLTF
cdr3_nt: TGCAGTGCCGAAACCCGGTCTGGGGCCAACGTCCTGACTTTC

j_call: TRBJ2-5
d_call: NA
v_call: TRBV7-8
clone_size: NA
cdr3_aa: CASALRGWETQYF
cdr3_nt: TGTGCCAGCGCCCTTAGGGGCTGGGAGACCCAGTACTTC

j_call: TRBJ2-2
d_call: NA
v_call: TRBV19
clone_size: NA
cdr3_aa: CASSWTPYTGELFF
cdr3_nt: TGTGCCAGCAGTTGGACACCTTACACCGGGGAGCTGTTTTTT

j_call: TRBJ1-1
d_call: TRBD1
v_call: TRBV2
clone_size: NA
cdr3_aa: CASRRGYRGRGVTEAFF
cdr3_nt: TGTGCCAGCAGGAGAGGGTACAGGGGGCGAGGGGTAACTGAAGCTTTCTTT

j_call: TRBJ1-1
d_call: NA
v_call: TRBV12-3/TRBV12-4
clone_size: few
cdr3_aa: CASSLAGDLNTEAFF
cdr3_nt: TGTGCCAGCAGTTTAGCCGGGGACTTGAACACTGAAGCTTTCTTT

j_call: TRBJ2-3
d_call: NA
v_call: TRBV4-1
clone_size: few
cdr3_aa: CASSHGDTQYF
cdr3_nt: TGCGCCAGCAGCCATGGAGATACGCAGTATTTT

j_call: TRBJ2-3
d_call: TRBD2
v_call: TRBV14
clone_size: NA
cdr3_aa: CASSQDFRGGRSTDTQYF
cdr3_nt: TGTGCCAGCAGCCAAGATTTTCGGGGGGGCCGCAGCACAGATACGCAGTATTTT

j_call: TRBJ1-2
d_call: TRBD1
v_call: TRBV18
clone_size: few
cdr3_aa: CASSPEGQIYTF
cdr3_nt: TGTGCCAGCTCACCAGAGGGACAGATTTACACCTTC

j_call: TRBJ2-2
d_call: NA
v_call: TRBV4-2
clone_size: NA
cdr3_aa: CASSQIYSGTNTGELFF
cdr3_nt: TGTGCCAGCAGCCAGATATATAGCGGAACGAACACCGGGGAGCTGTTTTTT

j_call: TRBJ2-2
d_call: TRBD2
v_call: TRBV9
clone_size: many
cdr3_aa: CASSKTSGLTGELFF
cdr3_nt: TGTGCCAGCAGCAAGACTAGCGGGCTCACCGGGGAGCTGTTTTTT

j_call: TRBJ2-7
d_call: NA
v_call: TRBV11-2
clone_size: few
cdr3_aa: CASSPLVYEQYF
cdr3_nt: TGTGCCAGCAGCCCACTAGTTTACGAGCAGTACTTC

j_call: TRBJ2-1
d_call: NA
v_call: TRBV5-1
clone_size: NA
cdr3_aa: CASSLGTGPFNEQFF
cdr3_nt: TGCGCCAGCAGCTTGGGAACAGGGCCCTTCAATGAGCAGTTCTTC

j_call: TRBJ2-7
d_call: TRBD1
v_call: TRBV6-6
clone_size: NA
cdr3_aa: CASSTPWTGHNSYEQYF
cdr3_nt: TGTGCCAGCAGTACTCCGTGGACAGGGCACAATTCCTACGAGCAGTACTTC

j_call: TRBJ2-5
d_call: TRBD1
v_call: TRBV9
clone_size: few
cdr3_aa: CASSVGGRGQETQYF
cdr3_nt: TGTGCCAGCAGCGTAGGTGGCAGGGGGCAGGAGACCCAGTACTTC

j_call: TRBJ2-7
d_call: TRBD2
v_call: TRBV24-1
clone_size: few
cdr3_aa: CATSDRHSGSFDEQYF
cdr3_nt: TGTGCCACCAGTGATCGCCATAGCGGGAGTTTCGACGAGCAGTACTTC

j_call: TRBJ1-4
d_call: NA
v_call: TRBV29-1
clone_size: NA
cdr3_aa: CSVDPGSTNEKLFF
cdr3_nt: TGCAGCGTCGACCCGGGGTCAACTAATGAAAAACTGTTTTTT

j_call: TRBJ1-1
d_call: NA
v_call: TRBV7-6
clone_size: NA
cdr3_aa: CASSARGFGTEAFF
cdr3_nt: TGTGCCAGCAGCGCCCGGGGGTTCGGCACTGAAGCTTTCTTT

j_call: TRBJ2-5
d_call: NA
v_call: TRBV10-3
clone_size: NA
cdr3_aa: CAISADREETQYF
cdr3_nt: TGTGCCATCAGTGCGGACAGAGAAGAGACCCAGTACTTC

j_call: TRBJ2-1
d_call: NA
v_call: TRBV24-1
clone_size: NA
cdr3_aa: CATSDFNNEQFF
cdr3_nt: TGTGCCACCAGTGATTTTAACAATGAGCAGTTCTTC

j_call: TRBJ1-2
d_call: TRBD1
v_call: TRBV20-1
clone_size: NA
cdr3_aa: CSATPGTAFGYTF
cdr3_nt: TGCAGTGCTACCCCAGGGACAGCCTTTGGCTACACCTTC

j_call: TRBJ2-7
d_call: TRBD1
v_call: TRBV2
clone_size: NA
cdr3_aa: CASSPRDRATIGQYF
cdr3_nt: TGTGCCAGCAGTCCCCGGGACAGGGCGACTATTGGGCAGTACTTC